This passage covers 20 T cell receptor beta chains from one sample sequenced in a study of blood T cell repertoires in COVID-19. Method: immunoSEQ multiplex PCR; TCRdb's copy keeps in-frame clones and lacks some. The data show just under 80,000 clones, 88% seen once. Material: peripheral blood. The source of these receptors is a human donor in a cohort sampled during active COVID-19.

V and J are TRBV5-6 and TRBJ1-3; 10 positions match TRBD1. This CDR3 is built from 16 residues. V was pared by 0 bases and J by 6 bases, with 6 bases of the junction left unmatched. The germline CDR1 and CDR2 sequences are SGHDT and YYEEEE. The CDR3 nucleotides read TGTGCCAGCAGCTTGGCCCCGGGACAGGGGTCAAACACCATATATTTT. The encoded protein is CASSLAPGQGSNTIYF. Based on the CDR3 plus reference TRBV5-6 and TRBJ1-3, the full variable domain is DAGVTQSPTHLIKTRGQQVTLRCSPKSGHDTVSWYQQALGQGPQFIFQYYEEEERQRGNFPDRFSGHQFPNYSSELNVNALLLGDSALYLCASSLAPGQGSNTIYFGEGSWLTVV.

The rearrangement joins TRBV6-5 to TRBJ2-7, with a weak D call TRBD2 (6 bases). CDR1 and CDR2 from the germline V gene are MNHEY and SVGAGI. The CDR3 runs 15 residues. V was trimmed by 7 bases and J by 0 bases, leaving 16 bases between them. DNA of the CDR3: TGTGCCAGCAAACGCGGGACGGCTAGCTCCTACGAGCAGTACTTC. Its translation is CASKRGTASSYEQYF.

The chain's CDR3 is CASKPLASTDTQYF. CDR3 nucleotides: TGTGCCAGCAAGCCGTTAGCTAGCACAGATACGCAGTATTTT. The chain has TRBV2 and TRBJ2-3; the D is unclear. V shed 7 bases and J shed 0 bases, with 11 bases lying between them. Per the germline V gene, CDR1 is SNHLY and CDR2 is FYNNEI. CDR3 length: 14 amino acids.

The chain combines TRBV27 with TRBJ1-1; a possible D gene is TRBD1 (6 bases). Germline lookup yields CDR1 MNHEY and CDR2 SMNVEV (reference sequence). The CDR3 runs to 13 residues. V was cut by 7 bases and J by 3 bases, with 12 bases left in between. The CDR3 bases are TGTGCCAGCATTAACAGGGCCTACACTGAAGCTTTCTTT. Amino acid sequence: CASINRAYTEAFF.

The rearrangement links TRBV3-1 (or the pseudogene TRBV3-2) to TRBJ1-1; TRBD1 aligns across 7 bases. The junction had 5 bases not matched to a gene; V was cut back by 3 bases and J by 4 bases. The length of the CDR3 is 14 residues. Germline-derived CDR1 and CDR2 are LGHDT and YNNKEL (reference sequence). The CDR3 is CASSQRGRFTEAFF. The CDR3 region has the DNA TGTGCCAGCAGCCAGAGGGGGCGATTCACTGAAGCTTTCTTT.

This chain connects TRBV28 to TRBJ2-4; TRBD2 aligns across 10 bases. The CDR3 contains 17 residues. From germline, CDR1 is MDHEN and CDR2 SYDVKM. With 3 bases clipped from V and 0 bases from J, the junction kept 5 bases outside the gene matches. The CDR3 sequence: CASSFLAGGLAKNIQYF. The DNA of the CDR3 is TGTGCCAGCAGTTTTTTAGCGGGAGGACTAGCCAAAAACATTCAGTACTTC.

The gene calls are TRBV27 and TRBJ2-5, with 8 positions matching TRBD2. With 10 bases clipped from V and 5 bases from J, the junction kept 12 bases outside the gene matches. Germline V gene sequence: CDR1 MNHEY, CDR2 SMNVEV (reference sequence). The CDR3 covers 14 residues. Written as DNA, the CDR3 is TGTGCCACCTCGTCTCAGCGGGAGTCGGAGACCCAGTACTTC. Its protein product is CATSSQRESETQYF.

The chain has TRBV5-1 and TRBJ1-2; TRBD1 matches at 8 bases. The germline gives CDR1 SGHRS, CDR2 YFSETQ. The V and J ends lost 0 bases and 6 bases, in that order; junction bases with no gene match: 4. This CDR3 is built from 14 residues. CDR3: CASSLETGEDGYTF. The CDR3 nucleotides read TGCGCCAGCAGCTTGGAGACAGGGGAGGATGGCTACACCTTC.

The V call is TRBV5-5, the J call TRBJ2-3, with 9 bases that match TRBD2. This CDR3 contains 18 residues. With V trimmed by 2 bases and J by 2 bases, 12 bases remained unmatched. The germline V gene has CDR1 SGHKS and CDR2 YYEKEE (reference sequence). The CDR3 loop reads CASSFGIIGTSLTDTQYF. The CDR3 DNA reads as TGTGCCAGCAGCTTTGGGATTATCGGGACTAGCCTCACAGATACGCAGTATTTT.

This chain joins TRBV28 and TRBJ1-2; D not resolved. Per germline, CDR1 MDHEN and CDR2 SYDVKM. The V and J ends lost 3 bases and 5 bases respectively, with 4 bases between them. CDR3 size: 11 residues. The DNA for the CDR3 is TGTGCCAGCAGTTTTGAGTATGGCTACACCTTC. Amino acid sequence: CASSFEYGYTF.

This chain uses TRBV15 with TRBJ2-6; maybe TRBD1 (6 bases). V was trimmed by 0 bases and J by 4 bases, leaving 13 bases between them. Germline values: CDR1 LNHNV, CDR2 YYDKDF (reference sequence). This CDR3 contains 17 residues. The CDR3 DNA is TGTGCCACCAGCAGAGATCAAAGGACAGTCGGGGCCAACGTCCTGACTTTC. It specifies CATSRDQRTVGANVLTF. The full variable domain, in which reference TRBV15 and TRBJ2-6 provide the parts outside the CDR3, is DAMVIQNPRYQVTQFGKPVTLSCSQTLNHNVMYWYQQKSSQAPKLLFHYYDKDFNNEADTPDNFQSRRPNTSFCFLDIRSPGLGDTAMYLCATSRDQRTVGANVLTFGAGSRLTVL.

The J gene is TRBJ2-1, the V gene TRBV7-8; 9 bases fit TRBD2. CDR1 is SGHVS, CDR2 FQNEAQ, per germline. V was clipped by 4 bases and J by 6 bases; unmatched bases: 7. The CDR3 consists of 15 residues. The CDR3 reads CASSSSGGNANEQFF. The CDR3, as DNA: TGTGCCAGCAGCTCGAGCGGGGGGAATGCCAATGAGCAGTTCTTC.

The rearrangement uses TRBV2 and TRBJ2-3; 7 nucleotides agree with TRBD1. Germline CDR1 SNHLY, CDR2 FYNNEI. This CDR3 is built from 18 residues. V shed 3 bases, J shed 3 bases, and the junction held 15 bases outside the gene matches. In DNA, the CDR3 is TGTGCCAGCAGTGAGGACAGGCCTACCGGACTCCAGACAGATACGCAGTATTTT. Amino acid sequence: CASSEDRPTGLQTDTQYF.

The J gene is TRBJ2-1, the V gene TRBV4-3; 8 bases match TRBD2. The CDR3 contains 15 residues. J gave up 9 bases and V 0 bases, and 7 bases lay outside the gene matches. The germline CDR1 and CDR2 sequences are LGHNA and YSLEER. CDR3 amino acids: CASSQDRTSLVEQFF. CDR3 bases: TGCGCCAGCAGCCAAGATAGGACTAGCTTGGTTGAGCAGTTCTTC.

The chain links TRBV11-2 to TRBJ2-7; TRBD2 is a possible D gene (6 bases). Germline V gives CDR1 SGHAT, CDR2 FQNNGV. This CDR3 has 14 residues. V was trimmed by 5 bases and J by 5 bases, leaving 16 bases between them. The chain's CDR3 is CASSTTGVLNEQYF. In nucleotides, the CDR3 is TGTGCCAGCAGCACGACGGGGGTTCTAAACGAGCAGTACTTC.

V gene TRBV10-3 combines with J gene TRBJ1-2; 7 bases are a match to TRBD1. Germline values: CDR1 ENHRY, CDR2 SYGVKD. The CDR3 has 13 residues. J was trimmed by 6 bases and V by 1 base; bases with no gene match: 2. The CDR3 here is CAISELRGHGYTF. Written as DNA, the CDR3 is TGTGCCATCAGTGAGTTGAGGGGGCATGGCTACACCTTC.

The CDR3 sequence: CASSFQGGTDTQYF. The CDR3 coding sequence is TGTGCCAGCAGCTTTCAGGGAGGGACAGATACGCAGTATTTT. This chain connects TRBV5-5 to TRBJ2-3, with TRBD2 identical over 7 bases. Germline V CDR1 and CDR2: SGHKS, YYEKEE (reference sequence). V was pared by 2 bases and J by 3 bases, with 3 bases of the junction left unmatched. The CDR3 covers 14 residues. Supplemented by reference TRBV5-5 and TRBJ2-3, the full variable domain reads DAGVTQSPTHLIKTRGQQVTLRCSPISGHKSVSWYQQVLGQGPQFIFQYYEKEERGRGNFPDRFSARQFPNYSSELNVNALLLGDSALYLCASSFQGGTDTQYFGPGTRLTVL.

This clone was detected only once. The chain has TRBV21-1 and TRBJ2-1; TRBD2 was called by the table and not checked on the DNA. TRBV21-1 is classified as a pseudogene. The CDR3 sequence is 19 residues long. The CDR3: CASSKEKRGASTWDNEQFF. The CDR3 region has the DNA TGTGCCAGCAGCAAAGAAAAGCGGGGGGCTTCAACTTGGGACAATGAGCAGTTCTTC.

This chain links TRBV19 with TRBJ2-1; a possible D gene is TRBD2 (7 bases). Trimming cost V 6 bases and J 5 bases, with 35 bases left between them. The CDR3 is made up of 21 amino acids. CDR1 and CDR2 from the germline V gene are LNHDA and SQIVND (reference sequence). As DNA, the CDR3 is TGTGCCAGTAGCAGCCCCGGGGGGACACTAGTCTCGGGGGACTTACACAATGAGCAGTTCTTC. Translation: CASSSPGGTLVSGDLHNEQFF.

The CDR3 here is CASSRTSYVPGPENIQYF. The CDR3 DNA sequence: TGTGCCAGCAGCCGGACTAGCTATGTCCCAGGGCCGGAAAACATTCAGTACTTC. The chain links TRBV3-1 (or the pseudogene TRBV3-2) to TRBJ2-4; 8 bases fit TRBD2. Germline V gene data show CDR1 as LGHDT and CDR2 as YNNKEL (reference sequence). The CDR3 spans 18 residues. The V gene end was trimmed by 4 bases and the J gene end by 5 bases; junction bases not matched to a gene: 16.